What follows are 29 T cell receptor beta chains derived from one specimen sequenced in a study of blood T cell repertoires in COVID-19. The table came from immunoSEQ multiplex PCR; TCRdb's copy has only in-frame clones and leaves some out. The sample lists 200,000 to 250,000 clones; 83% were seen once. Sequencing was performed on peripheral blood. These TCRs come from a woman aged 25 to 45 with COVID-19, enrolled during active disease.

The chain joins TRBV18 to TRBJ2-3, with 14 positions matching TRBD2. The trim removed 5 bases at V and 2 bases at J, leaving 3 bases unmatched. This CDR3 spans 16 amino acids. Germline V lookup: CDR1 KGHSH, CDR2 LQKENI. DNA for the CDR3: TGTGCCAGCTCATCGGGACTAGCGGGGGTCACAGATACGCAGTATTTT. Protein sequence: CASSSGLAGVTDTQYF.

The V call is TRBV6-6, the J call TRBJ1-2; 10 bases map to TRBD1. V shed 6 bases, J shed 3 bases, and the junction held 10 bases outside the gene matches. This CDR3 is built from 16 residues. The germline CDR1 and CDR2 sequences are MNHNY and SVGAGI (reference sequence). CDR3 sequence (DNA): TGTGCCAGCAGCCGGGACAGGGGCGTTCGGGACTATGGCTACACCTTC. Protein product: CASSRDRGVRDYGYTF.

Remarks on this clone: The identical CDR3 is also encoded by other nucleotide sequences in the sample. The chain links TRBV5-6 to TRBJ2-7; possibly TRBD2 for D (5 bases). Trimming pared 4 bases from V and 0 bases from J, leaving 8 bases between. This CDR3 is built from 13 residues. CDR1 SGHDT and CDR2 YYEEEE come from the germline V gene. This CDR3 is CASSPGSSYEQYF. For the CDR3, the DNA is TGTGCCAGCAGCCCGGGGTCCTCCTACGAGCAGTACTTC.

J is TRBJ2-4 and V is TRBV7-2, with 9 nucleotides matching TRBD2. The CDR3 is 16 residues long. V lost 4 bases and J lost 0; bases outside the gene matches: 4. CDR1 SGHTA and CDR2 FQGNSA come from the germline V gene. In DNA, the CDR3 is TGTGCCAGCAGCTGGTTAGCGGGAGAAGCCAAAAACATTCAGTACTTC. Residues: CASSWLAGEAKNIQYF.

The chain carries TRBV3-1 (or the pseudogene TRBV3-2) and TRBJ1-1, with a weak D call TRBD1 (6 bases). CDR1 is LGHDT, CDR2 YNNKEL, per germline (reference sequence). The CDR3 has 14 residues. V was pared by 3 bases and J by 3 bases, with 11 bases between. For the CDR3, the DNA is TGTGCCAGCAGCCACAGGGGAGCGGACACTGAAGCTTTCTTT. It codes for CASSHRGADTEAFF.

V is TRBV24-1 and J is TRBJ2-1; 7 bases align to TRBD2. With V trimmed by 7 bases and J by 1 base, 9 bases remained unmatched. This CDR3 has 16 residues. Germline V gene sequence: CDR1 KGHDR, CDR2 SFDVKD. CDR3 sequence (DNA): TGTGCCACCAGCCCAGCGGGGACCACTTCCTACAATGAGCAGTTCTTC. It is translated as CATSPAGTTSYNEQFF.

The V and J genes are TRBV9 and TRBJ2-1; TRBD2 agrees at 10 bases. The CDR3 length is 16 residues. Germline CDR1 is SGDLS and CDR2 is YYNGEE. After removal of 1 base from V and 8 bases from J, the junction contained 9 bases not matched to a gene. DNA of the CDR3: TGTGCCAGCAGCGTATTAGCGGGGGGCCAAAGGGATGAGCAGTTCTTC. Amino acids: CASSVLAGGQRDEQFF.

The gene calls are TRBV19 and TRBJ1-1; the D gene is possibly TRBD1 (5 bases). The ends were cut back, 7 bases at V and 13 bases at J, with 19 bases in the middle. This CDR3 has 12 amino acids. The germline gives CDR1 LNHDA, CDR2 SQIVND (reference sequence). CDR3 bases: TGTGCCAGTAACTCCCTTAGGGGTCTCTTTTTCTTT. The encoded protein is CASNSLRGLFFF.

The V gene is TRBV19, the J gene TRBJ1-2, with 8 bases aligning to TRBD1. Losses at the gene ends were 5 bases for V and 3 bases for J; bases not matched to a gene: 2. Germline-derived CDR1 and CDR2 are LNHDA and SQIVND (reference sequence). CDR3 length equals 13 residues. The CDR3 DNA follows: TGTGCCAGTAGTCAGGGGGCACACTATGGCTACACCTTC. Translation: CASSQGAHYGYTF.

The V and J genes are TRBV30 and TRBJ2-3, with D perhaps matching TRBD1 (5 bases). The CDR3 has 15 amino acids. Germline lookup yields CDR1 GTSNPN and CDR2 SVGIG (reference sequence). Trimming cost V 0 bases and J 3 bases, with 13 bases left between them. The CDR3, as DNA: TGTGCCTGGAGTGTACAAACAGGAATAACAGATACGCAGTATTTT. Residues: CAWSVQTGITDTQYF.

This clone appeared a single time. V is TRBV13 and J is TRBJ1-5; perhaps TRBD1 as D (6 bases). The CDR3 has 14 residues. Trimming took 2 bases from V and 7 from J, leaving 12 bases between them. Germline CDR1 is PRHDT and CDR2 is FYEKMQ (reference sequence). The CDR3 region is CASSLRGGDQPQHF. DNA for the CDR3: TGTGCCAGCAGCTTACGAGGGGGGGACCAGCCCCAGCATTTT.

This clone was picked up one time. The genes are TRBV9 and TRBJ1-5; 10 nucleotides line up with TRBD1. The V and J ends lost 3 bases and 4 bases, in that order; junction bases with no gene match: 4. The CDR3 loop spans 15 amino acids. The germline gives CDR1 SGDLS, CDR2 YYNGEE. This chain's CDR3 is CASSGPGQGNQPQHF. Here the CDR3 DNA reads TGTGCCAGCAGCGGCCCGGGACAGGGGAATCAGCCCCAGCATTTT.

J is TRBJ1-1 and V is TRBV5-1; D might be TRBD1 (5 bases). Looked up from germline, CDR1 is SGHRS and CDR2 is YFSETQ. The CDR3 extends over 13 amino acids. The ends were cut back, 3 bases at V and 3 bases at J, with 9 bases in the middle. CDR3 protein: CASSWAGDTEAFF. DNA of the CDR3: TGCGCCAGCAGCTGGGCGGGGGACACTGAAGCTTTCTTT.

The chain couples TRBV12-3 or TRBV12-4 to TRBJ1-1; D remains ambiguous. Trimming took 3 bases from V and 4 from J, leaving 9 bases between them. CDR3 size: 13 residues. CDR3 DNA: TGTGCCAGCAGTTTCGGGGTGGGCACTGAAGCTTTCTTT. Its protein is CASSFGVGTEAFF.

This chain uses TRBV19 with TRBJ2-1, with TRBD2 as a possible D gene (5 bases). CDR1 is LNHDA and CDR2 is SQIVND in the germline V gene (reference sequence). The V and J ends lost 10 bases and 0 bases respectively, with 22 bases between them. The CDR3 consists of 17 residues. This chain's CDR3 is CATVSRSGLSSYNEQFF. CDR3 sequence (DNA): TGTGCCACCGTTAGCCGAAGCGGCTTAAGCTCCTACAATGAGCAGTTCTTC.

The chain has TRBV6-2 or TRBV6-3 and TRBJ2-7; 10 positions agree with TRBD2. This CDR3 region has 16 residues. The trim removed 2 bases at V and 1 base at J, leaving 5 bases unmatched. Germline values: CDR1 MNHEY, CDR2 SVGEGT. The CDR3, as DNA: TGTGCCAGCAGTTACGGGACTAGCGCCGATTCCTACGAGCAGTACTTC. Its protein product is CASSYGTSADSYEQYF.

The V call is TRBV4-2, the J call TRBJ2-5; possible D gene TRBD2, 5 bases. The CDR3 sequence is 14 residues long. The ends were cut back, 1 base at V and 3 bases at J, with 9 bases in the middle. Germline V gene lookup returns CDR1 LGHNA and CDR2 YNFKEQ. CDR3 sequence reads: CASSQAEREETQYF. The CDR3 nucleotides read TGTGCCAGCAGCCAAGCGGAGAGGGAAGAGACCCAGTACTTC.

The chain has TRBV2 and TRBJ2-3, with TRBD2 identical over 8 bases. The V gene's germline CDR1 is SNHLY and CDR2 FYNNEI. J was trimmed by 4 bases and V by 8 bases; bases with no gene match: 5. The CDR3 is made up of 13 amino acids. This chain's CDR3 is CASQSGGADTQYF. The CDR3 DNA reads as TGTGCCAGCCAGAGCGGGGGTGCAGATACGCAGTATTTT. The full variable domain, in which reference TRBV2 and TRBJ2-3 provide the parts outside the CDR3, is EPEVTQTPSHQVTQMGQEVILRCVPISNHLYFYWYRQILGQKVEFLVSFYNNEISEKSEIFDDQFSVERPDGSNFTLKIRSTKLEDSAMYFCASQSGGADTQYFGPGTRLTVL.

This clone occurred once. This chain connects TRBV5-6 to TRBJ2-7; 10 bases line up with TRBD2. Per the germline V gene, CDR1 is SGHDT and CDR2 is YYEEEE. V lost 0 bases to trimming and J lost 7 bases; unmatched junction nucleotides: 7. The CDR3 is 15 residues long. The CDR3: CASSLGLAGVWEQYF. The CDR3 DNA reads TGTGCCAGCAGCTTGGGGCTAGCGGGAGTCTGGGAGCAGTACTTC.

The chain joins TRBV13 to TRBJ1-4, with 8 bases that match TRBD1. CDR3 length: 15 amino acids. V was pared by 5 bases and J by 8 bases, with 10 bases of the junction left unmatched. In germline, CDR1 is PRHDT, CDR2 FYEKMQ (reference sequence). CDR3 DNA: TGTGCCAGCAGCCTCAACAGGGGGATAGGGGAAAAACTGTTTTTT. Translated, it gives CASSLNRGIGEKLFF.

The chain combines TRBV12-3 or TRBV12-4 with TRBJ2-1; D perhaps matches TRBD1 (5 bases). The V and J ends lost 2 bases and 8 bases respectively, with 7 bases between them. This CDR3 is 12 amino acids long. CDR3 region: CASSLRGYEQFF. In DNA form, the CDR3 reads TGTGCCAGCAGTTTAAGGGGCTATGAGCAGTTCTTC.

The chain combines TRBV5-1 with TRBJ2-5; D remains unclear. The CDR3 spans 14 residues. Germline V CDR1 and CDR2: SGHRS, YFSETQ. Deletions cut 2 bases from V and 0 bases from J, with 8 bases between. CDR3 amino acids: CASSLMSNQETQYF. CDR3 coding DNA: TGCGCCAGCAGCTTAATGAGTAACCAAGAGACCCAGTACTTC.

The chain carries TRBV6-4 and TRBJ2-7; tentative D call: TRBD2 (6 bases). Germline V gene lookup returns CDR1 MRHNA and CDR2 SNTAGT. The CDR3 length is 12 residues. The V and J ends lost 6 bases and 3 bases respectively, with 9 bases between them. This chain's CDR3 is CASRAGGYEQYF. CDR3 DNA sequence: TGTGCCAGCAGAGCCGGGGGCTACGAGCAGTACTTC.

The chain carries TRBV19 and TRBJ1-2; D remains unclear. V was cut by 6 bases and J by 4 bases, with 15 bases left in between. The germline V gene encodes CDR1 LNHDA and CDR2 SQIVND (reference sequence). This CDR3 spans 14 amino acids. CDR3 sequence: CASSQARTAYGYTF. For the CDR3, the DNA is TGTGCCAGTAGCCAAGCCCGGACTGCCTATGGCTACACCTTC.

This clone was picked up one time. V usage is TRBV19 and J usage is TRBJ1-5, with 7 bases that match TRBD1. The CDR3 has 15 residues. The germline V gene encodes CDR1 LNHDA and CDR2 SQIVND (reference sequence). With 8 bases clipped from V and 4 bases from J, the junction kept 11 bases outside the gene matches. The CDR3 reads CASSQGGAGNQPQHF. Written as DNA, the CDR3 is TGTGCCAGTTCACAAGGGGGCGCAGGGAATCAGCCCCAGCATTTT.

The V call is TRBV30, the J call TRBJ1-6; no firm D call. The V end lost 2 bases, the J end lost 0 bases, and 17 bases lay between the germline ends. The CDR3 is 18 residues long. Germline assignment: CDR1 GTSNPN and CDR2 SVGIG (reference sequence). The CDR3 coding sequence is TGTGCCTGGAGTTTTTACCGGACGGGGAGCTCCTATAATTCACCCCTCCACTTT. Encoded protein: CAWSFYRTGSSYNSPLHF. The whole variable domain, filled in from reference TRBV30 and TRBJ1-6, reads SQTIHQWPATLVQPVGSPLSLECTVEGTSNPNLYWYRQAAGRGLQLLFYSVGIGQISSEVPQNLSASRPQDRQFILSSKKLLLSDSGFYLCAWSFYRTGSSYNSPLHFGNGTRLTVT.

V is TRBV28 and J is TRBJ1-4; D is possibly TRBD1 (5 bases). The germline CDR1 and CDR2 sequences are MDHEN and SYDVKM. V shed 3 bases and J shed 7 bases, with 18 bases lying between them. This CDR3 has 16 amino acids. DNA for the CDR3: TGTGCCAGCAGTTTCCCTCTGCGGGGGTCGGGTGAAAAACTGTTTTTT. Its protein product is CASSFPLRGSGEKLFF. The whole variable domain, filled in from reference TRBV28 and TRBJ1-4, reads DVKVTQSSRYLVKRTGEKVFLECVQDMDHENMFWYRQDPGLGLRLIYFSYDVKMKEKGDIPEGYSVSREKKERFSLILESASTNQTSMYLCASSFPLRGSGEKLFFGSGTQLSVL.

The J gene is TRBJ2-7, the V gene TRBV5-6; maybe TRBD2 (6 bases). The germline CDR1 and CDR2 sequences are SGHDT and YYEEEE. The CDR3 spans 14 residues. V lost 4 bases and J lost 3, with 14 bases in between. CDR3 bases: TGTGCCAGCAGCACTAGCCAGGTCGTCTACGAGCAGTACTTC. It is translated as CASSTSQVVYEQYF.

The chain uses TRBV30 and TRBJ1-2, with 7 bases aligning to TRBD1. The V segment lost 3 bases and the J segment 8 bases; nucleotides outside the gene matches: 9. CDR1 is GTSNPN and CDR2 is SVGIG in the germline V gene (reference sequence). The CDR3 sequence is 13 residues long. In DNA, the CDR3 is TGTGCCTGGAGCGACAGGGCAGGAGGGGGCTACACCTTC. Translation gives CAWSDRAGGGYTF. Full variable domain (rest looked up from reference TRBV30 and TRBJ1-2): SQTIHQWPATLVQPVGSPLSLECTVEGTSNPNLYWYRQAAGRGLQLLFYSVGIGQISSEVPQNLSASRPQDRQFILSSKKLLLSDSGFYLCAWSDRAGGGYTFGSGTRLTVV.